This T cell receptor beta chain was captured by sequencing in a study of CD8+CD57+ T cells in acquired aplastic anemia. On the study more broadly: The average for DNA from sorted CD4+ and CD8+ cells was roughly 3 ug.

Patients chosen for sequencing had shown CD8+CD57+ cell expansion by flow cytometry. The length of the CDR3 is 13 residues. Germline V lookup: CDR1 KGHDR, CDR2 SFDVKD. V lost 0 bases and J lost 11, with 12 bases in between. It was genomic DNA that served as the template for profiling TCR beta VDJ and CDR3. TCRdb ran MiXCR on the reads and lists one entry per CDR3 protein. The sample carries around 170,000 distinct CDR3 sequences, under 55% recorded once. This clonotype was picked up many times. Sequences were obtained from sorted CD4+, CD8+, or CD8+CD57+ T cells (not recorded which) from PBMCs. The chain is built from TRBV24-1 and TRBJ1-1; D is unclear. The clonotype originates from a human donor with aplastic anemia. CDR3 residues: CATSDLTGSVAFF. CDR3 in DNA: TGTGCCACCAGTGATTTGACGGGGTCGGTGGCTTTCTTT.